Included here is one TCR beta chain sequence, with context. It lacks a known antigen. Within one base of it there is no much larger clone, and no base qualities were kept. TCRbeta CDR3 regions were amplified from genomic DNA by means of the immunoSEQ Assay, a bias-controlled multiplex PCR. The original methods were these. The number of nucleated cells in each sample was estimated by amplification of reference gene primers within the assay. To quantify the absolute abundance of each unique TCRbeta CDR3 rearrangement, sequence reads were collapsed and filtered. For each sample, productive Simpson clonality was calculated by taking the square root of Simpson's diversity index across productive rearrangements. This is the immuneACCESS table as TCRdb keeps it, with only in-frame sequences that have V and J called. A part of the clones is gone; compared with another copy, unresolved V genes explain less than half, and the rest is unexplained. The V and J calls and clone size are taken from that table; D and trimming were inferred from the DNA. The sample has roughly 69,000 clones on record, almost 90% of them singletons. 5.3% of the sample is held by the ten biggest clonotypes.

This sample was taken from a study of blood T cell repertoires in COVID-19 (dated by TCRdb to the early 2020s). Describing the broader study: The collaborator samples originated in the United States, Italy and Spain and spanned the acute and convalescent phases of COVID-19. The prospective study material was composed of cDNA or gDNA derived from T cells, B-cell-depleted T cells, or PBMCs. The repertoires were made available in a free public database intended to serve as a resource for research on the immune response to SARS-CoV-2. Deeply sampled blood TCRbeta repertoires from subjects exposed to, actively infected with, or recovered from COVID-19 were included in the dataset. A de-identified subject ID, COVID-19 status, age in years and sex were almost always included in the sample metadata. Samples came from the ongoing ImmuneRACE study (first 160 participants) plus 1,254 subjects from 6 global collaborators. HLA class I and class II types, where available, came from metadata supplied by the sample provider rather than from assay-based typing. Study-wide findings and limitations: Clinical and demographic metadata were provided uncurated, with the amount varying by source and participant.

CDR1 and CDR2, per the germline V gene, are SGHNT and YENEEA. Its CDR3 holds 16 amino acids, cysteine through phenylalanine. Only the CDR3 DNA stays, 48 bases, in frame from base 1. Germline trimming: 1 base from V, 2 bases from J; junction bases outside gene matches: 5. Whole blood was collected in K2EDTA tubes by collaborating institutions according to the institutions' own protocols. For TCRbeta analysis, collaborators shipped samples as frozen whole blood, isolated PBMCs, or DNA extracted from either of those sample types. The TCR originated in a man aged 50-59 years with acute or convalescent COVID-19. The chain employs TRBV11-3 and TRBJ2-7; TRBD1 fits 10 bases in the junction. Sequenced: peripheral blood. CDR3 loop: CASSLAPGTGAYEQYF. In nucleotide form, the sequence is TGTGCCAGCAGCTTAGCCCCCGGGACAGGGGCCTACGAGCAGTACTTC. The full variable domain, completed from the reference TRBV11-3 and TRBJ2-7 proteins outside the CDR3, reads EAGVVQSPRYKIIEKKQPVAFWCNPISGHNTLYWYLQNLGQGPELLIRYENEEAVDDSQLPKDRFSAERLKGVDSTLKIQPAELGDSAVYLCASSLAPGTGAYEQYFGPGTRLTVT.